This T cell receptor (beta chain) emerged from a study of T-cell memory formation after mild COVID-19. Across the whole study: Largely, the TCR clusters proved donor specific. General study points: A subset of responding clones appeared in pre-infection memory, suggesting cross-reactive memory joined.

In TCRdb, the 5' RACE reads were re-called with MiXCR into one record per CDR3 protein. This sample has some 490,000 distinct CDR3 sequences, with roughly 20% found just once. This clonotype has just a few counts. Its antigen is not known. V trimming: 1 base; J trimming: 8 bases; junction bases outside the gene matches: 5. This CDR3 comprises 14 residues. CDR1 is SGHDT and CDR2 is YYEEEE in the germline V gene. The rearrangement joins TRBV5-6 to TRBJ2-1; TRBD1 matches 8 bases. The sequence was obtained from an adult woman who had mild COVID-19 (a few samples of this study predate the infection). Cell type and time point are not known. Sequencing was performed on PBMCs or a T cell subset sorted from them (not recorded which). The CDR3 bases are TGTGCCAGCAGCTTGCGACAGGGGTTGTATGAGCAGTTCTTC. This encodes CASSLRQGLYEQFF. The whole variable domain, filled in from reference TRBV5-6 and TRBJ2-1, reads DAGVTQSPTHLIKTRGQQVTLRCSPKSGHDTVSWYQQALGQGPQFIFQYYEEEERQRGNFPDRFSGHQFPNYSSELNVNALLLGDSALYLCASSLRQGLYEQFFGPGTRLTVL.